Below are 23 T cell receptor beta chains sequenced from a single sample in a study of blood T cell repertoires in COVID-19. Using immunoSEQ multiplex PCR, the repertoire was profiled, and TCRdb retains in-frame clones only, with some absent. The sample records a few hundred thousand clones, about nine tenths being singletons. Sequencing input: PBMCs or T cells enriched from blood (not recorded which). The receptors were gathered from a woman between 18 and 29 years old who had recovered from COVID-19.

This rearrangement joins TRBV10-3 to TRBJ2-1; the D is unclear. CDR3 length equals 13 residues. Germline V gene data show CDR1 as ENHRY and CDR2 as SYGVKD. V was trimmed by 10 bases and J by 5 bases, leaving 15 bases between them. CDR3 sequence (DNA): TGTGCCACCACAAGCGCGGTAGACAATGAGCAGTTCTTC. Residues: CATTSAVDNEQFF.

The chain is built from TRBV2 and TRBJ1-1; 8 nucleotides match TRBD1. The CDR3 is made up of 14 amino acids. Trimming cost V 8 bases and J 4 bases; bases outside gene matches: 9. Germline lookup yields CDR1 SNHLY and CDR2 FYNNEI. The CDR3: CASWRWTGFTEAFF. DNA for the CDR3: TGTGCCAGCTGGAGATGGACAGGGTTCACTGAAGCTTTCTTT. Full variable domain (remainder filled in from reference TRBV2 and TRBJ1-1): EPEVTQTPSHQVTQMGQEVILRCVPISNHLYFYWYRQILGQKVEFLVSFYNNEISEKSEIFDDQFSVERPDGSNFTLKIRSTKLEDSAMYFCASWRWTGFTEAFFGQGTRLTVV.

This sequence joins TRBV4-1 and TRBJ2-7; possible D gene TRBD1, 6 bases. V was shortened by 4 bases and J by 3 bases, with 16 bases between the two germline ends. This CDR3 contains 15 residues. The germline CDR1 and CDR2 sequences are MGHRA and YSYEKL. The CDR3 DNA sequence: TGCGCCAGCAGCCCACTTCCAGGGGTGGTCTACGAGCAGTACTTC. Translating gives CASSPLPGVVYEQYF.

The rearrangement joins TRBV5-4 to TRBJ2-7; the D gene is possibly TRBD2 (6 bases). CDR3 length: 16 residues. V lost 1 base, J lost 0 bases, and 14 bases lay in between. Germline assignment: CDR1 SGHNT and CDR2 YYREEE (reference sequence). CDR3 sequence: CASSLWGVPSSYEQYF. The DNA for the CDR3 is TGTGCCAGCAGCTTGTGGGGGGTTCCAAGCTCCTACGAGCAGTACTTC.

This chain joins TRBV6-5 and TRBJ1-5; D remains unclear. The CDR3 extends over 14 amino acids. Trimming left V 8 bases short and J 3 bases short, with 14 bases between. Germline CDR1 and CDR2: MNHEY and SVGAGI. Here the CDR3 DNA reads TGTGCCAGCTCCAAAGGCCGGGACAATCAGCCCCAGCATTTT. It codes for CASSKGRDNQPQHF.

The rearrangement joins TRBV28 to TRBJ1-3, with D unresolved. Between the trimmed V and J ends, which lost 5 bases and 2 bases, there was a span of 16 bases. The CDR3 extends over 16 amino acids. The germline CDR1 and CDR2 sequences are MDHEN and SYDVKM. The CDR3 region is CASSGISNSPGNTIYF. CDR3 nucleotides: TGTGCCAGCAGTGGCATCAGCAACAGTCCTGGAAACACCATATATTTT.

CDR3 sequence (DNA): TGTGCCAGCAGCTTCGGACAGGGGAAGAACACTGAAGCTTTCTTT. It encodes CASSFGQGKNTEAFF. This chain joins TRBV7-9 and TRBJ1-1, with 9 bases identical to TRBD1. V shed 3 bases, J shed 1 base, and the junction held 3 bases outside the gene matches. Germline V gene sequence: CDR1 SEHNR, CDR2 FQNEAQ (reference sequence). CDR3 length: 15 residues.

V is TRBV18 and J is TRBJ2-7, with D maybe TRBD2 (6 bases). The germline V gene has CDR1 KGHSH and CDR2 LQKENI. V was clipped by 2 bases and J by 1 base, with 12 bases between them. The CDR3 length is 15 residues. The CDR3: CASSPGEALSYEQYF. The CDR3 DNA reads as TGTGCCAGCTCACCAGGGGAGGCCCTTTCCTACGAGCAGTACTTC.

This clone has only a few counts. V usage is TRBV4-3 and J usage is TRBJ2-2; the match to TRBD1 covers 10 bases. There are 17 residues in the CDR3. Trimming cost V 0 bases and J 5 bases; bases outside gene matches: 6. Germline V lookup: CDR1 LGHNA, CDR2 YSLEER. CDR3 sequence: CASSQERQGAGTGELFF. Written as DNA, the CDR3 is TGCGCCAGCAGCCAAGAGAGACAGGGGGCGGGGACCGGGGAGCTGTTTTTT.

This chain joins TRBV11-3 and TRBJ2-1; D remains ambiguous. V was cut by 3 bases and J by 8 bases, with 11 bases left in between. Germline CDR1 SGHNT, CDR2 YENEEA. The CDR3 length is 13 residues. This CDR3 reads CASSFIVGHEQFF. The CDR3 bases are TGTGCCAGCAGCTTCATAGTTGGTCATGAGCAGTTCTTC.

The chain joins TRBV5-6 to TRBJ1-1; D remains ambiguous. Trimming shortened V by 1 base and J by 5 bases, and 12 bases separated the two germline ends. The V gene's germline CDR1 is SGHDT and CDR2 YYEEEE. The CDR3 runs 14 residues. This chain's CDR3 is CASSLTTGGTEAFF. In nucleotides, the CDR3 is TGTGCCAGCAGCTTGACCACCGGCGGTACTGAAGCTTTCTTT.

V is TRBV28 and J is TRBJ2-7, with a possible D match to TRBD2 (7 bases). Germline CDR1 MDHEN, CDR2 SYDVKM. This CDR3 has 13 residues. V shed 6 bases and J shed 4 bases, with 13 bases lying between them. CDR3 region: CASRGGQVYEQYF. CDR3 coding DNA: TGTGCCAGCAGGGGGGGGCAGGTTTACGAGCAGTACTTC.

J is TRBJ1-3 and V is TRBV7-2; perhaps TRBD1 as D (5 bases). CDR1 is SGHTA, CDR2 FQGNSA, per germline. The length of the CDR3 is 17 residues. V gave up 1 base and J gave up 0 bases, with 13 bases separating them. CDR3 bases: TGTGCCAGCAGCTTAGGTGGGGCGGGGACCTCTGGAAACACCATATATTTT. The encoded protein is CASSLGGAGTSGNTIYF.

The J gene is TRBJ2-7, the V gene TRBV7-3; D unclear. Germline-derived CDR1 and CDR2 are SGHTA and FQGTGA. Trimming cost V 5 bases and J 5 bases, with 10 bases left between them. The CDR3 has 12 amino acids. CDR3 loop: CASSPYEDEQYF. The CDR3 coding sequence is TGTGCCAGCAGCCCTTACGAGGACGAGCAGTACTTC.

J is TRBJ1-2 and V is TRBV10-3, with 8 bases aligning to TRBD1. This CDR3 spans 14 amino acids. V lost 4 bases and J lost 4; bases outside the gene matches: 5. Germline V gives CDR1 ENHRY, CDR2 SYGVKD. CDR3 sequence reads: CAISGTGSGYGYTF. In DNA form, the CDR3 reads TGTGCCATCAGTGGGACAGGGTCGGGCTATGGCTACACCTTC.

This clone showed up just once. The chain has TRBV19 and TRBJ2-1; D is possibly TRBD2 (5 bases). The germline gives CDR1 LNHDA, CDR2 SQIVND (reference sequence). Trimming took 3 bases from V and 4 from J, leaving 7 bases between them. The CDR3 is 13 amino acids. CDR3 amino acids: CASSISGYNEQFF. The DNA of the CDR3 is TGTGCCAGTAGTATTTCGGGGTACAATGAGCAGTTCTTC.

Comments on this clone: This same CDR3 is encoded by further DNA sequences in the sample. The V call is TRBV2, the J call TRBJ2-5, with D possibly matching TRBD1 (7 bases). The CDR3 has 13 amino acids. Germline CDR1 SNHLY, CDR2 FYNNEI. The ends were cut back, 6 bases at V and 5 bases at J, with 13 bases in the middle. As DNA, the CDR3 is TGTGCCAGCAGGCCAGGGGGGCTGGAGACCCAGTACTTC. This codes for CASRPGGLETQYF.

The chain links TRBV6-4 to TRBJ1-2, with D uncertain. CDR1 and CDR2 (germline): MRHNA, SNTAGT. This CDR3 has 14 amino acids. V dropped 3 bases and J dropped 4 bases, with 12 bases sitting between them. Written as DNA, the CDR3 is TGTGCCAGCAGTGAGGAGCCAGGACTCTATGGCTACACCTTC. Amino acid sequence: CASSEEPGLYGYTF.

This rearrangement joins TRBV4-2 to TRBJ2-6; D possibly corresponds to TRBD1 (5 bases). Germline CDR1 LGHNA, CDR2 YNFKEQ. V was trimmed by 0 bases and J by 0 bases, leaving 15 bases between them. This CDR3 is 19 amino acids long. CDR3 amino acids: CASSQDPPGIPSGANVLTF. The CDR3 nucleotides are TGTGCCAGCAGCCAAGATCCCCCAGGGATACCCTCTGGGGCCAACGTCCTGACTTTC.

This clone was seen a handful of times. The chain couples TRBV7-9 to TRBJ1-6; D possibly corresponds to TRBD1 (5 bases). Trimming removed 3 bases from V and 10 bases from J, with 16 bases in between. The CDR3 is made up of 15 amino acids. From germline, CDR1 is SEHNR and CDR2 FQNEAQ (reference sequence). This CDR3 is CASSLGRDGSSPLHF. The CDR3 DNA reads TGTGCCAGCAGCTTGGGCAGGGATGGATCATCACCCCTCCACTTT.

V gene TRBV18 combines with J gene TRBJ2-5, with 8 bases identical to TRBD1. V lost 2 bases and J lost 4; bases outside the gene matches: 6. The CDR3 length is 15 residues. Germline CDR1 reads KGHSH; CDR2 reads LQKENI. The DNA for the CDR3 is TGTGCCAGCTCACCAGGACAGGGCGATAGAGAGACCCAGTACTTC. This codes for CASSPGQGDRETQYF.

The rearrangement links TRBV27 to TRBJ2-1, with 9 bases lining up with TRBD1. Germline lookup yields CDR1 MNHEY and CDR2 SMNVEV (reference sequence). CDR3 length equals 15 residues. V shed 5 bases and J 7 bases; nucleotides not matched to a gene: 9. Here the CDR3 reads CASSLSGTGNNEQFF. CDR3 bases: TGTGCCAGCAGTCTGTCCGGGACAGGGAATAATGAGCAGTTCTTC.

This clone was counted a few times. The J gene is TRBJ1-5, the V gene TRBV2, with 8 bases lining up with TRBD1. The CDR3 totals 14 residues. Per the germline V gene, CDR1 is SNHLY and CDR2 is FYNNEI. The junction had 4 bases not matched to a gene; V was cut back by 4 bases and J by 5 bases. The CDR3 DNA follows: TGTGCCAGCAGTGTTGCAGGGGGCGATCAGCCCCAGCATTTT. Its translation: CASSVAGGDQPQHF.